These T cell receptor beta chains were read from a single sample in a study of identifying expanded T cells in peripheral blood. Measured with immunoSEQ multiplex PCR; TCRdb has only the in-frame clones, and not every one. The sample lists tens of thousands of clones, less than 85% occurring once. The sequencing input was blood. These TCRs come from a person aged 18 to 70 in good health. Both conserved end residues are part of each CDR3. The D gene is left open where the match is weak. Part of the rows lack a size; the others show once, few, many or a class for expanded clones.

D gene: -; J gene: TRBJ2-5; V gene: TRBV5-4; clone size: -; CDR3 DNA: TGTGCCAGCAGTCTAGGGGGGCCCGGGGAGACCCAGTACTTC; CDR3 protein: CASSLGGPGETQYF
D gene: TRBD2; J gene: TRBJ2-3; V gene: TRBV6-1; clone size: -; CDR3 DNA: TGTGCCAGCAGTGAAATAGCGGGGGAAGATACGCAGTATTTT; CDR3 protein: CASSEIAGEDTQYF
D gene: TRBD1; J gene: TRBJ1-2; V gene: TRBV30; clone size: once; CDR3 DNA: TGTGCCTGGGGTAGGGACAGGGGGCATGGCTACACCTTC; CDR3 protein: CAWGRDRGHGYTF
D gene: TRBD2; J gene: TRBJ2-1; V gene: TRBV7-8; clone size: -; CDR3 DNA: TGTGCCAGCAGCCTAGTCTTTGCGGGGGGCTCCTACAATGAGCAGTTCTTC; CDR3 protein: CASSLVFAGGSYNEQFF
D gene: TRBD1; J gene: TRBJ1-2; V gene: TRBV30; clone size: -; CDR3 DNA: TGTGCCAGACGACAGGGTCTAGACTATGGCTACACCTTC; CDR3 protein: CARRQGLDYGYTF
D gene: TRBD2; J gene: TRBJ2-1; V gene: TRBV10-3; clone size: -; CDR3 DNA: TGTGCCATCAGTGATGGGAGTAGCGGGTGGTACAATGAGCAGTTCTTC; CDR3 protein: CAISDGSSGWYNEQFF
D gene: -; J gene: TRBJ2-1; V gene: TRBV4-1; clone size: few; CDR3 DNA: TGCGCCAGCAGCCAACGGGGGGCGGGCTACAATGAGCAGTTCTTC; CDR3 protein: CASSQRGAGYNEQFF
D gene: -; J gene: TRBJ2-5; V gene: TRBV6-1; clone size: -; CDR3 DNA: TGTGCCAGCAGTGAAAGGACAGCCCGCGGGACCCAGTACTTC; CDR3 protein: CASSERTARGTQYF
D gene: -; J gene: TRBJ1-1; V gene: TRBV6-5; clone size: -; CDR3 DNA: TGTGCCAGCAGTCGCCCGGGGCCTGAAGCTTTCTTT; CDR3 protein: CASSRPGPEAFF
D gene: -; J gene: TRBJ2-3; V gene: TRBV6-1; clone size: -; CDR3 DNA: TGTGCCAGCAGGCTTGCACAGGGTTCGGGTACGCAGTATTTT; CDR3 protein: CASRLAQGSGTQYF
D gene: TRBD2; J gene: TRBJ2-3; V gene: TRBV7-2; clone size: -; CDR3 DNA: TGTGCCAGCAGCAAACGGCCTAGCGGAGAGCTAGGCACAGATACGCAGTATTTT; CDR3 protein: CASSKRPSGELGTDTQYF
D gene: -; J gene: TRBJ2-2; V gene: TRBV7-7; clone size: -; CDR3 DNA: TGTGCCAGCAGCCTCGGGTCTAACACCGGGGAGCTGTTTTTT; CDR3 protein: CASSLGSNTGELFF
D gene: TRBD1; J gene: TRBJ2-7; V gene: TRBV5-4; clone size: -; CDR3 DNA: TGTGCCAGCAGCCCCGGGACAGGGGGTTACGAGCAGTACTTC; CDR3 protein: CASSPGTGGYEQYF
D gene: -; J gene: TRBJ1-1; V gene: TRBV27; clone size: -; CDR3 DNA: TGTGCCAGCAGTGCGTCAGGACCGGAGGCGGGGACTGAAGCTTTCTTT; CDR3 protein: CASSASGPEAGTEAFF
D gene: -; J gene: TRBJ2-7; V gene: TRBV11-3; clone size: -; CDR3 DNA: TGTGCCAGCAGCTTAGGTTTCTCCTACGAGCAGTACTTC; CDR3 protein: CASSLGFSYEQYF
D gene: -; J gene: TRBJ1-1; V gene: TRBV6-5; clone size: -; CDR3 DNA: TGTGCCAGCAGTAATACAGGGAGAGGGAACACTGAAGCTTTCTTT; CDR3 protein: CASSNTGRGNTEAFF
D gene: TRBD1; J gene: TRBJ1-2; V gene: TRBV2; clone size: few; CDR3 DNA: TGTGCCGGCCGGGACAGGCGCTATGGCTACACCTTC; CDR3 protein: CAGRDRRYGYTF
D gene: -; J gene: TRBJ1-5; V gene: TRBV6-5; clone size: -; CDR3 DNA: TGTGCCAGCAGTTACTTACCGGGGCCGAATCAGCCCCAGCATTTT; CDR3 protein: CASSYLPGPNQPQHF
D gene: TRBD1; J gene: TRBJ2-2; V gene: TRBV5-1; clone size: once; CDR3 DNA: TGCGCCAGCAACGGACAGGGCCTTATGGGGGAGCTGTTTTTT; CDR3 protein: CASNGQGLMGELFF
D gene: TRBD2; J gene: TRBJ2-3; V gene: TRBV7-6; clone size: -; CDR3 DNA: TGTGCCAGCAGCTTTCGACTAGCGGGATACACAGATACGCAGTATTTT; CDR3 protein: CASSFRLAGYTDTQYF
D gene: TRBD1; J gene: TRBJ2-5; V gene: TRBV5-4; clone size: -; CDR3 DNA: TGTGCCAGCAGCTTGTTAGGGGGCAGAGAGACCCAGTACTTC; CDR3 protein: CASSLLGGRETQYF
D gene: TRBD2; J gene: TRBJ2-1; V gene: TRBV11-3; clone size: -; CDR3 DNA: TGTGCCAGCAGCTCAGGACTAGATCCGAGAGTTGAGCAGTTCTTC; CDR3 protein: CASSSGLDPRVEQFF
D gene: TRBD1; J gene: TRBJ2-5; V gene: TRBV10-1; clone size: -; CDR3 DNA: TGCGCCAGCAGTGGTACAGGGGCGGAGACCCAGTACTTC; CDR3 protein: CASSGTGAETQYF
D gene: TRBD1; J gene: TRBJ2-5; V gene: TRBV29-1; clone size: -; CDR3 DNA: TGCAGCGTTGAAGAAGACAGGGGGCGTTCAGAGACCCAGTACTTC; CDR3 protein: CSVEEDRGRSETQYF
D gene: TRBD1; J gene: TRBJ2-1; V gene: TRBV27; clone size: -; CDR3 DNA: TGTGCCAGCAATGACAGGGTCAGAAATGAGCAGTTCTTC; CDR3 protein: CASNDRVRNEQFF
D gene: -; J gene: TRBJ2-5; V gene: TRBV5-4; clone size: -; CDR3 DNA: TGTGCCAGCAGCTTGGGGCCTAGAGGAGGGATCCAAGAGACCCAGTACTTC; CDR3 protein: CASSLGPRGGIQETQYF
D gene: TRBD2; J gene: TRBJ2-5; V gene: TRBV11-2; clone size: -; CDR3 DNA: TGTGCCAGCAGCCCCGGACTAGCGGGAGGTCTGGAGACCCAGTACTTC; CDR3 protein: CASSPGLAGGLETQYF
D gene: -; J gene: TRBJ2-1; V gene: TRBV5-8; clone size: -; CDR3 DNA: TGTGCCAGCAGATCCGTCGACAATGAGCAGTTCTTC; CDR3 protein: CASRSVDNEQFF
D gene: TRBD1; J gene: TRBJ1-5; V gene: TRBV30; clone size: few; CDR3 DNA: TGTGCCTGGAGTCCCTGGACAGGGAACCAGCCCCAGCATTTT; CDR3 protein: CAWSPWTGNQPQHF
D gene: -; J gene: TRBJ1-2; V gene: TRBV2; clone size: -; CDR3 DNA: TGTGCCAGCAGCACTAGGGGGGGTTCCTCTGACTACACCTTC; CDR3 protein: CASSTRGGSSDYTF
D gene: -; J gene: TRBJ1-2; V gene: TRBV6-1; clone size: -; CDR3 DNA: TGTGCCAGCAGTGAAGTAATGAGTCGCCAAGGGAATGGCTACACCTTC; CDR3 protein: CASSEVMSRQGNGYTF
D gene: -; J gene: TRBJ2-5; V gene: TRBV7-3; clone size: -; CDR3 DNA: TGTGCCAGCAGCTTAACGACCCAAGAGACCCAGTACTTC; CDR3 protein: CASSLTTQETQYF
D gene: TRBD1; J gene: TRBJ1-2; V gene: TRBV6-1; clone size: -; CDR3 DNA: TGTGCCAGCAGTGGGGACAGGGGAGGCCTTAACTATGGCTACACCTTC; CDR3 protein: CASSGDRGGLNYGYTF
D gene: -; J gene: TRBJ2-3; V gene: TRBV6-1; clone size: -; CDR3 DNA: TGTGCCAGCAGTGAAATGGCAACCACAGATACGCAGTATTTT; CDR3 protein: CASSEMATTDTQYF
D gene: TRBD2; J gene: TRBJ2-1; V gene: TRBV10-3; clone size: -; CDR3 DNA: TGTGCCATCAGTGAGTCGCAAGGGACTAGCGGGAGGTACGAGCAGTTCTTC; CDR3 protein: CAISESQGTSGRYEQFF
D gene: TRBD1; J gene: TRBJ2-3; V gene: TRBV18; clone size: once; CDR3 DNA: TGTGCCAGCTCACTAAACAGGGGAGACACAGATACGCAGTATTTT; CDR3 protein: CASSLNRGDTDTQYF
D gene: TRBD2; J gene: TRBJ2-3; V gene: TRBV4-2; clone size: once; CDR3 DNA: TGTGCCAGCAGCCAAGAAGCGGGGCCCACAGATACGCAGTATTTT; CDR3 protein: CASSQEAGPTDTQYF
D gene: -; J gene: TRBJ1-2; V gene: TRBV9; clone size: -; CDR3 DNA: TGTGCCAGCAGCGAGAGGGTAAATGGCTACACCTTC; CDR3 protein: CASSERVNGYTF
D gene: TRBD1; J gene: TRBJ2-5; V gene: TRBV5-6; clone size: -; CDR3 DNA: TGTGCCAGCAGCTTGACGGACAGGGAGACCCAGTACTTC; CDR3 protein: CASSLTDRETQYF
D gene: -; J gene: TRBJ2-7; V gene: TRBV30; clone size: -; CDR3 DNA: TGTGCCTGGGGGCCCTGGGGGAGTACATTCTACGAGCAGTACTTC; CDR3 protein: CAWGPWGSTFYEQYF
D gene: -; J gene: TRBJ1-3; V gene: TRBV2; clone size: -; CDR3 DNA: TGTGCCAGCACCAGCCGGAGGGGTATAGAAAACACCATATATTTT; CDR3 protein: CASTSRRGIENTIYF
D gene: -; J gene: TRBJ2-7; V gene: TRBV2; clone size: -; CDR3 DNA: TGTGCCAGCAGTGCCCCCTACGAGCAGTACTTC; CDR3 protein: CASSAPYEQYF
D gene: TRBD1; J gene: TRBJ2-3; V gene: TRBV11-3; clone size: -; CDR3 DNA: TGTGCCAGCAGCCACCGGACAGGGACGAGGACAGATACGCAGTATTTT; CDR3 protein: CASSHRTGTRTDTQYF
D gene: -; J gene: TRBJ2-5; V gene: TRBV4-3; clone size: -; CDR3 DNA: TGCGCCAGCAGCCAAGAATGGGGAGGAGAGACCCAGTACTTC; CDR3 protein: CASSQEWGGETQYF
D gene: -; J gene: TRBJ1-4; V gene: TRBV30; clone size: -; CDR3 DNA: TGTGCCTGGAGCTCAACTAGGGAAAAACTGTTTTTT; CDR3 protein: CAWSSTREKLFF
D gene: -; J gene: TRBJ1-6; V gene: TRBV6-1; clone size: -; CDR3 DNA: TGTGCTTCTCGGGACTTAGGGGTGTATAATTCACCCCTCCACTTT; CDR3 protein: CASRDLGVYNSPLHF
D gene: -; J gene: TRBJ2-3; V gene: TRBV6-6; clone size: -; CDR3 DNA: TGTGCCAGCAGTTACTCGCAGGGGCGAACAGATACGCAGTATTTT; CDR3 protein: CASSYSQGRTDTQYF
D gene: TRBD1; J gene: TRBJ1-1; V gene: TRBV4-1; clone size: -; CDR3 DNA: TGCGCCAGCAGCCAAGGCAGGGGGCCCGGGGACACTGAAGCTTTCTTT; CDR3 protein: CASSQGRGPGDTEAFF
D gene: TRBD1; J gene: TRBJ1-1; V gene: TRBV7-9; clone size: -; CDR3 DNA: TGTGCCAGCAGCAACAGGGGGTCAGGCACTGAAGCTTTCTTT; CDR3 protein: CASSNRGSGTEAFF
D gene: -; J gene: TRBJ1-1; V gene: TRBV19; clone size: -; CDR3 DNA: TGTGCCAGTAGTCCGGTTGGCTTGAACACTGAAGCTTTCTTT; CDR3 protein: CASSPVGLNTEAFF